This TCR beta chain was found in a study of T cells after yellow fever vaccination. This CDR3 is 16 amino acids long. Per the germline V gene, CDR1 is SGHRS and CDR2 is YFSETQ. The V gene lost 1 base and the J gene lost 5 bases, with 16 bases spanning the gap. TCRdb ran MiXCR on the 5' RACE reads and lists one entry per CDR3 protein. The sample includes approximately 300,000 distinct CDR3 sequences, roughly 7% of them seen just once. Sequenced here: PBMCs, sampled roughly seven weeks after the first yellow fever vaccination. The chain uses TRBV5-1 and TRBJ2-1; D is possibly TRBD1 (5 bases). This clonotype was obtained from a man aged 18 to 35 who received the YFV17D yellow fever vaccine. The CDR3 nucleotides are TGCGCCAGCAGCTTGAATATAGACAGAATAGACAATGAGCAGTTCTTC. It encodes CASSLNIDRIDNEQFF.